This passage covers 10 T cell receptor beta chains from one sample sequenced in a study of blood T cell repertoires in COVID-19. Profiled with immunoSEQ multiplex PCR; TCRdb holds only in-frame clones, not every one. The sample consists of roughly 110,000 clones, around 80% of them appearing once. Material for sequencing was peripheral blood. These receptors were collected from a man aged 65-85 years with acute or convalescent COVID-19.

The gene calls are TRBV5-1 and TRBJ1-4; D gene uncertain. V gave up 3 bases and J gave up 4 bases, with 7 bases separating them. The CDR3 is 13 residues long. Per the germline V gene, CDR1 is SGHRS and CDR2 is YFSETQ. CDR3 DNA sequence: TGCGCCAGCAGCTCGGAGATTAATGAAAAACTGTTTTTT. Residues: CASSSEINEKLFF.

The gene calls are TRBV25-1 and TRBJ1-2; 7 bases are shared with TRBD1. V was clipped by 2 bases and J by 4 bases; unmatched bases: 4. The length of the CDR3 is 14 residues. The germline V gene has CDR1 MGHDK and CDR2 SYGVNS. In DNA, the CDR3 is TGTGCCAGCAGTGAAGACGGGACAGTCTATGGCTACACCTTC. As protein: CASSEDGTVYGYTF.

With respect to this clone: Other DNA sequences in the sample encode the same CDR3. The chain recombines TRBV4-3 with TRBJ2-7; D might be TRBD1 (5 bases). The CDR3 totals 15 residues. Germline loops: CDR1 LGHNA, CDR2 YSLEER. Trimming took 1 base from V and 0 from J, leaving 10 bases between them. CDR3 sequence reads: CASSQVYDSSYEQYF. As DNA, the CDR3 is TGCGCCAGCAGCCAAGTATATGACAGCTCCTACGAGCAGTACTTC.

The V and J genes are TRBV3-1 (or the pseudogene TRBV3-2) and TRBJ2-3; D not resolved. The CDR3 has 14 amino acids. Trimming left V 0 bases short and J 5 bases short, with 9 bases between. Looked up from germline, CDR1 is LGHDT and CDR2 is YNNKEL (reference sequence). CDR3 bases: TGTGCCAGCAGCCAAGACGCGGAGTTAGATACGCAGTATTTT. This translates into CASSQDAELDTQYF.

This chain connects TRBV9 to TRBJ2-3, with D hard to call. Germline V CDR1 and CDR2: SGDLS, YYNGEE. V lost 3 bases to trimming and J lost 5 bases, with 10 bases between them. This CDR3 has 13 residues. This CDR3 reads CASSGTAGDTQYF. The CDR3 DNA reads as TGTGCCAGCAGCGGTACAGCAGGAGATACGCAGTATTTT.

This clone was observed a single time. The genes are TRBV27 and TRBJ2-2; 8 bases are shared with TRBD1. Germline CDR1 is MNHEY and CDR2 is SMNVEV (reference sequence). The CDR3 runs 17 residues. V was clipped by 6 bases and J by 6 bases; unmatched bases: 15. CDR3 residues: CASRELEGQVHAGELFF. In DNA, the CDR3 is TGTGCCAGCAGGGAGTTAGAGGGACAGGTTCATGCCGGGGAGCTGTTTTTT.

At least ten counts were recorded for this clone. The CDR3 here is CASSGGGQGNGYTF. The CDR3 DNA sequence: TGTGCCAGCAGTGGGGGGGGACAGGGGAATGGCTACACCTTC. V and J are TRBV25-1 and TRBJ1-2, with TRBD1 matching 10 bases. The CDR3 spans 14 residues. Germline CDR1 MGHDK, CDR2 SYGVNS. The V gene end was trimmed by 4 bases and the J gene end by 6 bases; junction bases not matched to a gene: 5.

The chain couples TRBV19 to TRBJ1-4; the D gene is possibly TRBD1 (5 bases). Per germline, CDR1 LNHDA and CDR2 SQIVND (reference sequence). The V gene lost 8 bases and the J gene lost 7 bases, with 14 bases spanning the gap. CDR3 size: 13 residues. CDR3 protein: CASRGEGTEKLFF. The CDR3 nucleotides read TGTGCCAGTCGGGGGGAGGGCACTGAAAAACTGTTTTTT.

The count of this clone is one. The rearrangement uses TRBV2 and TRBJ1-4; D is perhaps TRBD1 (6 bases). V dropped 6 bases and J dropped 3 bases, with 11 bases sitting between them. Per germline, CDR1 SNHLY and CDR2 FYNNEI. This CDR3 is built from 14 residues. CDR3 sequence: CASRQQGPNEKLFF. The CDR3 DNA reads as TGTGCCAGCAGACAACAGGGCCCTAATGAAAAACTGTTTTTT.

The chain has TRBV7-9 and TRBJ1-1; D is unclear. Trimming left V 5 bases short and J 0 bases short, with 10 bases between. Germline CDR1 and CDR2: SEHNR and FQNEAQ (reference sequence). This CDR3 region has 14 residues. The CDR3 DNA follows: TGTGCCAGCAGCCCACAGAGCTTGAACACTGAAGCTTTCTTT. This codes for CASSPQSLNTEAFF.